This T cell receptor beta chain was obtained from a study of shared clonotypes between healthy human individuals. CD8 memory combined CD45RO+ cells with CCR7-negative CD45RA+ TemRA cells. This clone appeared once. The CDR3 is 15 residues long. The V gene lost 3 bases and the J gene lost 6 bases, with 18 bases spanning the gap. CDR1 MDHEN and CDR2 SYDVKM come from the germline V gene. Libraries were prepared by immunoSEQ multiplex PCR; TCRdb keeps only in-frame clonotypes and omits some of them. The sample lists 550,000 to 800,000 clones, roughly 88% occurring once. This sequence originates from a man aged 18 to 35 in good health. Some clones in this sample may be carry-over from other donors' samples. Sequencing was performed on memory CD8+ T cells from PBMCs. The subset: CD45RO+ cells pooled with CCR7-negative TemRA cells. The chain employs TRBV28 and TRBJ2-7; a weak D match, TRBD2 (6 bases). The CDR3 sequence: CASSFHVAGRGEQYF. CDR3 DNA sequence: TGTGCCAGCAGTTTCCACGTTGCGGGACGAGGCGAGCAGTACTTC.